One sample yielded the 24 T cell receptor beta chains listed below, sequenced in a study of technical replicates of blood from several donors. Sequencing was performed with immunoSEQ multiplex PCR; in TCRdb, only in-frame clones are kept and a portion is missing. Here the sample spans about 83,000 clones, roughly nine tenths being singletons. The sequenced material came from T cells isolated from PBMCs. These receptors were taken from a human donor in good health.

CDR3 protein: CASSVAGGNYGYTF. The CDR3 nucleotides are TGTGCCAGCAGCGTAGCAGGAGGGAACTATGGCTACACCTTC. The J gene is TRBJ1-2, the V gene TRBV7-3, with no clear D. Germline assignment: CDR1 SGHTA and CDR2 FQGTGA. V was trimmed by 5 bases and J by 2 bases, leaving 12 bases between them. The CDR3 covers 14 residues.

This clone has only one observation. The chain recombines TRBV29-1 with TRBJ1-2; TRBD1 is a possible D gene (5 bases). With 3 bases removed from V and 3 bases from J, the gap between germline ends came to 11 bases. The V gene's germline CDR1 is SQVTM and CDR2 ANQGSEA. The CDR3 has 13 amino acids. The CDR3 sequence is CSVDRVLYYGYTF. CDR3 bases: TGCAGCGTTGACAGGGTGTTATACTATGGCTACACCTTC.

This clone occurred once. This chain joins TRBV2 and TRBJ1-5; weak D call: TRBD1 (5 bases). The CDR3 extends over 15 amino acids. Germline loops: CDR1 SNHLY, CDR2 FYNNEI. V was pared by 4 bases and J by 0 bases, with 10 bases between. The CDR3 is CASSGQLISNQPQHF. CDR3 DNA sequence: TGTGCCAGCAGTGGACAGCTGATTAGCAATCAGCCCCAGCATTTT.

V usage is TRBV7-7 and J usage is TRBJ2-3; D might be TRBD2 (6 bases). Trimming removed 1 base at V and 3 bases at J, with 11 bases between. The germline V gene has CDR1 SSHAT and CDR2 FNYEAQ (reference sequence). The CDR3 spans 15 residues. CDR3 bases: TGTGCCAGCAGCTTAGATCCGCGGGGAACAGATACGCAGTATTTT. Translated: CASSLDPRGTDTQYF.

The chain joins TRBV7-8 to TRBJ2-5; the match to TRBD2 covers 7 bases. The CDR3 has 15 residues. Germline lookup yields CDR1 SGHVS and CDR2 FQNEAQ. V trimming: 5 bases; J trimming: 1 base; junction bases outside the gene matches: 7. CDR3 loop: CASSIDRGVQETQYF. In DNA form, the CDR3 reads TGTGCCAGCAGCATCGACCGGGGGGTCCAAGAGACCCAGTACTTC. The full variable domain, completed using reference TRBV7-8 and TRBJ2-5, is GAGVSQSPRYKVAKRGQDVALRCDPISGHVSLFWYQQALGQGPEFLTYFQNEAQLDKSGLPSDRFFAERPEGSVSTLKIQRTQQEDSAVYLCASSIDRGVQETQYFGPGTRLLVL.

This chain joins TRBV25-1 and TRBJ2-2; D might be TRBD2 (7 bases). CDR1 and CDR2 from the germline V gene are MGHDK and SYGVNS. This CDR3 contains 17 residues. Between the trimmed V and J ends, which lost 5 bases and 3 bases, there was a span of 19 bases. In nucleotides, the CDR3 is TGTGCCAGCAGTCCCATTTTGGGCGGGGGCGACACCGGGGAGCTGTTTTTT. Translation gives CASSPILGGGDTGELFF.

The rearrangement uses TRBV7-9 and TRBJ2-7; D is perhaps TRBD2 (6 bases). V was trimmed by 5 bases and J by 5 bases, leaving 19 bases between them. The germline gives CDR1 SEHNR, CDR2 FQNEAQ (reference sequence). The CDR3 covers 15 residues. The CDR3 region has the DNA TGTGCCAGCAGCGCGACAACGGCTAGCGCAGACGAGCAGTACTTC. Translating gives CASSATTASADEQYF. The full variable domain, rest sourced from reference TRBV7-9 and TRBJ2-7, is DTGVSQNPRHKITKRGQNVTFRCDPISEHNRLYWYRQTLGQGPEFLTYFQNEAQLEKSRLLSDRFSAERPKGSFSTLEIQRTEQGDSAMYLCASSATTASADEQYFGPGTRLTVT.

As DNA, the CDR3 is TGCGCCAGCAGCCAATTCTATAACGAGCAGTTCTTC. Protein: CASSQFYNEQFF. The chain recombines TRBV4-1 with TRBJ2-1; unclear D gene. CDR1 and CDR2 (germline): MGHRA, YSYEKL. The CDR3 has 12 residues. V lost 2 bases, J lost 10 bases, and 9 bases lay in between.

The chain combines TRBV28 with TRBJ1-2; D possibly corresponds to TRBD1 (5 bases). This CDR3 has 13 residues. The germline V gene has CDR1 MDHEN and CDR2 SYDVKM. V lost 6 bases and J 8 bases, leaving 16 bases between the germline ends. The CDR3: CASSQGSAGGYTF. The CDR3 DNA follows: TGTGCCAGCAGCCAGGGTTCGGCGGGGGGCTACACCTTC.

This chain links TRBV18 with TRBJ2-1; tentative D call: TRBD2 (5 bases). CDR3 length: 14 amino acids. Germline V gives CDR1 KGHSH, CDR2 LQKENI. The V and J ends lost 3 bases and 6 bases respectively, with 12 bases between them. The CDR3 is CASSPWTDSNEQFF. Written as DNA, the CDR3 is TGTGCCAGCTCACCTTGGACTGACTCCAATGAGCAGTTCTTC.

The chain carries TRBV6-5 and TRBJ1-5; TRBD1 agrees at 9 bases. The germline V gene encodes CDR1 MNHEY and CDR2 SVGAGI. V lost 6 bases, J lost 0 bases, and 3 bases stayed unmatched. This CDR3 spans 15 amino acids. CDR3 sequence (DNA): TGTGCCAGCAGCATGGGACAGGGTAGCAATCAGCCCCAGCATTTT. Translation gives CASSMGQGSNQPQHF.

The chain links TRBV7-2 to TRBJ1-6; D might be TRBD1 (6 bases). This CDR3 contains 14 residues. With 8 bases removed from V and 10 bases from J, the gap between germline ends came to 18 bases. Germline loops: CDR1 SGHTA, CDR2 FQGNSA. The CDR3 sequence: CASGPGQSPSPLHF. DNA of the CDR3: TGTGCCAGCGGCCCGGGACAAAGTCCATCACCCCTCCACTTT.

This clone was seen a single time. This chain uses TRBV9 with TRBJ2-2; D might be TRBD1 (5 bases). Trimming removed 3 bases from V and 1 base from J, with 10 bases in between. Germline values: CDR1 SGDLS, CDR2 YYNGEE. This CDR3 has 15 amino acids. This chain's CDR3 is CASSAPQGNTGELFF. CDR3 bases: TGTGCCAGCAGCGCTCCCCAGGGGAACACCGGGGAGCTGTTTTTT.

V gene TRBV5-1 combines with J gene TRBJ1-4, with unresolved D. The CDR3 is 15 residues long. CDR1 is SGHRS, CDR2 YFSETQ, per germline. The V end lost 4 bases, the J end lost 3 bases, and 13 bases lay between the germline ends. The DNA for the CDR3 is TGCGCCAGCAGCCGACAAGCCAGATCTAATGAAAAACTGTTTTTT. Residues: CASSRQARSNEKLFF.

This CDR3 reads CARSLGATGGAPIQPQHF. Here the CDR3 DNA reads TGTGCCAGAAGCTTGGGGGCCACAGGCGGGGCTCCGATACAGCCCCAGCATTTT. The chain carries TRBV5-3 and TRBJ1-5; D is perhaps TRBD1 (5 bases). TRBV5-3 is classed as an ORF, of uncertain function. CDR3 size: 18 residues. Trimming stripped 0 bases from V and 7 bases from J, with 23 bases between.

The chain uses TRBV6-5 and TRBJ1-4, with a weak D call TRBD1 (5 bases). V lost 5 bases to trimming and J lost 2 bases, with 12 bases between them. Per the germline V gene, CDR1 is MNHEY and CDR2 is SVGAGI. CDR3 size: 15 residues. DNA of the CDR3: TGTGCCAGCAGTCCCGGACATTCCACTAATGAAAAACTGTTTTTT. Its translation is CASSPGHSTNEKLFF.

The V gene is TRBV28, the J gene TRBJ2-5; D perhaps matches TRBD2 (7 bases). V dropped 6 bases and J dropped 5 bases, with 19 bases sitting between them. The CDR3 runs to 15 residues. Germline CDR1 reads MDHEN; CDR2 reads SYDVKM. CDR3 sequence: CASSSGGGAPETQYF. The CDR3 nucleotides read TGTGCCAGCAGCTCCGGAGGGGGGGCGCCTGAGACCCAGTACTTC. The whole variable domain, remainder taken from reference TRBV28 and TRBJ2-5, is DVKVTQSSRYLVKRTGEKVFLECVQDMDHENMFWYRQDPGLGLRLIYFSYDVKMKEKGDIPEGYSVSREKKERFSLILESASTNQTSMYLCASSSGGGAPETQYFGPGTRLLVL.

V and J are TRBV5-6 and TRBJ1-6; 8 positions agree with TRBD1. Germline lookup yields CDR1 SGHDT and CDR2 YYEEEE. Trimming removed 4 bases from V and 1 base from J; junction bases left unmatched: 4. There are 16 residues in the CDR3. The CDR3 reads CASSVDRGSYNSPLHF. The CDR3 DNA is TGTGCCAGCAGCGTCGACAGGGGATCCTATAATTCACCCCTCCACTTT.

This chain joins TRBV6-1 and TRBJ1-2; D ambiguous. The CDR3 extends over 13 amino acids. V shed 8 bases and J shed 5 bases, with 15 bases lying between them. Germline V gene lookup returns CDR1 MNHNS and CDR2 SASEGT. Here the CDR3 DNA reads TGTGCCAGCCGGGGTTTCGAAAGGTATGGCTACACCTTC. Protein: CASRGFERYGYTF.

The CDR3 DNA reads TGTGCCAGCAGTGAATTTAGCGGGGGGGCCTACAATGAGCAGTTCTTC. It translates to CASSEFSGGAYNEQFF. This sequence joins TRBV25-1 and TRBJ2-1; 11 bases align to TRBD2. Germline assignment: CDR1 MGHDK and CDR2 SYGVNS. V lost 1 base to trimming and J lost 2 bases; unmatched junction nucleotides: 1. The length of the CDR3 is 16 residues.

This clone was detected once. This chain joins TRBV19 and TRBJ2-3, with TRBD1 matching 10 bases. The CDR3 has 15 residues. Germline V CDR1 and CDR2: LNHDA, SQIVND (reference sequence). V lost 4 bases, J lost 7 bases, and 8 bases stayed unmatched. The CDR3 sequence is CASSTGTGASNTQYF. Written as DNA, the CDR3 is TGTGCCAGTAGTACCGGGACAGGGGCATCCAATACGCAGTATTTT. The whole variable domain, filled in from reference TRBV19 and TRBJ2-3, reads DGGITQSPKYLFRKEGQNVTLSCEQNLNHDAMYWYRQDPGQGLRLIYYSQIVNDFQKGDIAEGYSVSREKKESFPLTVTSAQKNPTAFYLCASSTGTGASNTQYFGPGTRLTVL.

The chain links TRBV7-9 to TRBJ2-3, with a weak D call TRBD1 (5 bases). Germline CDR1 SEHNR, CDR2 FQNEAQ (reference sequence). The CDR3 is 14 residues long. Trimming pared 5 bases from V and 1 base from J, leaving 10 bases between. This chain's CDR3 is CASSQSRGTDTQYF. DNA of the CDR3: TGTGCCAGCAGCCAAAGCAGGGGCACAGATACGCAGTATTTT.

J is TRBJ1-4 and V is TRBV6-1, with TRBD1 matching over 7 bases. Per germline, CDR1 MNHNS and CDR2 SASEGT. CDR3 length equals 14 residues. V shed 1 base, J shed 11 bases, and the junction held 7 bases outside the gene matches. The CDR3 spells CASSEDLAGGKLFF. The CDR3 region has the DNA TGTGCCAGCAGTGAAGATTTGGCAGGGGGGAAACTGTTTTTT.

J is TRBJ1-5 and V is TRBV2; D possibly corresponds to TRBD1 (5 bases). CDR3 size: 14 residues. With 4 bases removed from V and 5 bases from J, the gap between germline ends came to 12 bases. Germline CDR1 SNHLY, CDR2 FYNNEI. The CDR3 DNA follows: TGTGCCAGCAGTGCGGGACTCCGGGATCAGCCCCAGCATTTT. Translating gives CASSAGLRDQPQHF.